These 13 T cell receptor beta chains originate from one sample sequenced in a study of cytomegalovirus exposure and HLA in healthy donors (TCRdb year 2017). Library generation was performed with the immunoSEQ multiplex PCR assay. A mixture of 60 forward primers for TCR Vbeta segments and 13 reverse primers for TCR Jbeta segments was used in the multiplex PCR. Not all clones reach the TCRdb copy of this immuneACCESS table, which keeps in-frame sequences only. Checked studies attribute under half of the gap to unresolved V genes and leave the rest unexplained. The sample yields about 15,000 clones; around 60% were counted once. The leading ten clones occupy approximately 19% of the sample. Sequenced material: PBMCs. All receptors come from a woman aged 45-60 years in good health and CMV-seropositive.

The chain carries TRBV10-3 and TRBJ2-3; D perhaps matches TRBD1 (5 bases). Germline CDR1 ENHRY, CDR2 SYGVKD. V lost 0 bases and J lost 6, with 10 bases in between. The CDR3 spans 14 residues. This chain's CDR3 is CAISESTPGDTQYF. The CDR3, as DNA: TGTGCCATCAGTGAGTCGACTCCAGGGGATACGCAGTATTTT.

The chain is built from TRBV7-8 and TRBJ2-7; 10 positions agree with TRBD2. J lost 3 bases, V lost 5 bases, and 4 bases had no gene match. CDR3 length: 14 amino acids. CDR1 SGHVS and CDR2 FQNEAQ come from the germline V gene. The CDR3 loop reads CASSRRTSGYEQYF. The CDR3 nucleotides are TGTGCCAGCAGCCGCCGGACTAGCGGCTACGAGCAGTACTTC. The full variable domain, rest sourced from reference TRBV7-8 and TRBJ2-7, is GAGVSQSPRYKVAKRGQDVALRCDPISGHVSLFWYQQALGQGPEFLTYFQNEAQLDKSGLPSDRFFAERPEGSVSTLKIQRTQQEDSAVYLCASSRRTSGYEQYFGPGTRLTVT.

The chain uses TRBV29-1 and TRBJ2-1; no reliable D call. The germline CDR1 and CDR2 sequences are SQVTM and ANQGSEA. Trimming removed 3 bases at V and 1 base at J, with 4 bases between. The CDR3 runs to 12 residues. The CDR3, as DNA: TGCAGCGTTGATCGGTCCTACAATGAGCAGTTCTTC. It specifies CSVDRSYNEQFF.

The chain couples TRBV2 to TRBJ1-1; D is possibly TRBD1 (6 bases). Germline V gene sequence: CDR1 SNHLY, CDR2 FYNNEI. The CDR3 contains 16 residues. Trimming stripped 2 bases from V and 2 bases from J, with 15 bases between. CDR3 region: CASSERGGLLNTEAFF. The CDR3 DNA follows: TGTGCCAGCAGTGAAAGGGGGGGACTACTTAACACTGAAGCTTTCTTT.

This chain links TRBV7-2 with TRBJ2-7; D unclear. Trimming pared 4 bases from V and 4 bases from J, leaving 8 bases between. The CDR3 contains 12 residues. CDR1 is SGHTA, CDR2 FQGNSA, per germline. The CDR3: CASSWQTYEQYF. Here the CDR3 DNA reads TGTGCCAGCAGCTGGCAGACTTACGAGCAGTACTTC.

This sequence joins TRBV28 and TRBJ1-1; no reliable D call. CDR3 size: 13 residues. Germline V gene data show CDR1 as MDHEN and CDR2 as SYDVKM. V lost 5 bases and J lost 4, with 11 bases in between. CDR3 in amino acids: CASSSNEGTEAFF. In DNA form, the CDR3 reads TGTGCCAGCAGTAGCAATGAGGGCACTGAAGCTTTCTTT.

This clone was seen a few times. The rearrangement joins TRBV5-1 to TRBJ2-2; 9 nucleotides align to TRBD1. The CDR3 extends over 16 amino acids. V shed 1 base, J shed 7 bases, and the junction held 8 bases outside the gene matches. CDR1 SGHRS and CDR2 YFSETQ come from the germline V gene. The chain's CDR3 is CASSLSPGQGNGELFF. CDR3 DNA: TGCGCCAGCAGCTTGTCCCCGGGACAGGGAAACGGGGAGCTGTTTTTT. Full variable domain (rest looked up from reference TRBV5-1 and TRBJ2-2): KAGVTQTPRYLIKTRGQQVTLSCSPISGHRSVSWYQQTPGQGLQFLFEYFSETQRNKGNFPGRFSGRQFSNSRSEMNVSTLELGDSALYLCASSLSPGQGNGELFFGEGSRLTVL.

For this clone: At one boundary the junction diverges from the germline segment, which might be a read error. The rearrangement uses TRBV6-6 and TRBJ2-2, with D hard to call. The CDR3 is made up of 12 amino acids. CDR1 and CDR2 from the germline V gene are MNHNY and SVGAGI (reference sequence). In nucleotides, the CDR3 is TGTACCAGCAGCCCCTTCCCCGGGGAGCTGTTTTTT. It specifies CTSSPFPGELFF.

This clone appeared a single time. The chain couples TRBV30 to TRBJ2-2; D is possibly TRBD1 (5 bases). CDR1 GTSNPN and CDR2 SVGIG come from the germline V gene (reference sequence). The CDR3 is 13 residues long. Trimming removed 3 bases at V and 6 bases at J, with 11 bases between. The chain's CDR3 is CAWRMQGAGELFF. DNA for the CDR3: TGTGCCTGGAGGATGCAGGGCGCCGGGGAGCTGTTTTTT.

The chain uses TRBV6-7 and TRBJ1-2; 7 bases align to TRBD1. TRBV6-7 is an ORF, and what it does is uncertain. V dropped 0 bases and J dropped 7; count of bases not matched to a gene: 2. The CDR3 sequence is 13 residues long. The CDR3 DNA sequence: TGTGCCAGCAGTTACTCCCAGGGGGGTGGCTACACCTTC. This encodes CASSYSQGGGYTF.

This clone has a handful of counts. V usage is TRBV4-3 and J usage is TRBJ1-5; TRBD1 matches at 7 bases. CDR1 is LGHNA and CDR2 is YSLEER in the germline V gene. V was pared by 1 base and J by 6 bases, with 6 bases of the junction left unmatched. The CDR3 consists of 15 residues. The CDR3 is CASSQVKGGSQPQHF. In DNA form, the CDR3 reads TGCGCCAGCAGCCAAGTCAAAGGGGGCTCTCAGCCCCAGCATTTT.

By proportion, this clone is medium-sized. CDR3 protein: CASSLTPGPNTEAFF. The CDR3, as DNA: TGTGCCAGCAGCTTAACCCCAGGGCCCAACACTGAAGCTTTCTTT. The chain combines TRBV7-8 with TRBJ1-1; the D gene is possibly TRBD1 (5 bases). V shed 2 bases and J shed 2 bases, with 12 bases lying between them. The CDR3 runs to 15 residues. The germline V gene encodes CDR1 SGHVS and CDR2 FQNEAQ. The whole variable domain, remainder taken from reference TRBV7-8 and TRBJ1-1, is GAGVSQSPRYKVAKRGQDVALRCDPISGHVSLFWYQQALGQGPEFLTYFQNEAQLDKSGLPSDRFFAERPEGSVSTLKIQRTQQEDSAVYLCASSLTPGPNTEAFFGQGTRLTVV.

The rearrangement joins TRBV5-1 to TRBJ1-4; D unresolved. CDR3 length: 11 amino acids. The germline gives CDR1 SGHRS, CDR2 YFSETQ. V was clipped by 4 bases and J by 8 bases, with 6 bases between them. The CDR3 sequence is CASSPGEKLFF. As DNA, the CDR3 is TGCGCCAGCAGCCCCGGGGAAAAACTGTTTTTT.